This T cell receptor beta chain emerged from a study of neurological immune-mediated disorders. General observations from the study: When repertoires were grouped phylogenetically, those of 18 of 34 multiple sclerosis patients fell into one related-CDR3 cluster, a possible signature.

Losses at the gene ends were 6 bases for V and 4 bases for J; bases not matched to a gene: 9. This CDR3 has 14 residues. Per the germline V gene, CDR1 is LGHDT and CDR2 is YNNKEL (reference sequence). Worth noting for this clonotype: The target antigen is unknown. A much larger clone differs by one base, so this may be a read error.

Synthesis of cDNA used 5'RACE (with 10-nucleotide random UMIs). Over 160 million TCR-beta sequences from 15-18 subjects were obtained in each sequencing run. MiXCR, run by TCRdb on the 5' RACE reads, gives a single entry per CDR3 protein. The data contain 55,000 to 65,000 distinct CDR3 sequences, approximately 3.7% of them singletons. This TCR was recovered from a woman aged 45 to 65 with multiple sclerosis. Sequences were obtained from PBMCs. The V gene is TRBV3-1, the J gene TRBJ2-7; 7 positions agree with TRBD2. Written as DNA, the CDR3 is TGTGCCAGCAGGCGGACTAGAGGGAGTTACGAGCAGTACTTC. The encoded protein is CASRRTRGSYEQYF.